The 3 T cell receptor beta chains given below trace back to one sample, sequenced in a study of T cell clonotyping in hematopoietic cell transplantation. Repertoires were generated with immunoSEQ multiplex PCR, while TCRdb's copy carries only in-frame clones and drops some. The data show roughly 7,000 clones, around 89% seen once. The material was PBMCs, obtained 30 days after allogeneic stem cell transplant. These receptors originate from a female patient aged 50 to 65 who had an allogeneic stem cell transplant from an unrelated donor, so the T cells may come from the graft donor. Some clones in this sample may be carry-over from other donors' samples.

The CDR3 sequence: CASSIEPGYGYQPQHF. DNA of the CDR3: TGTGCCAGTAGTATAGAGCCAGGGTATGGGTATCAGCCCCAGCATTTT. The V gene is TRBV19, the J gene TRBJ1-5; D perhaps matches TRBD1 (5 bases). CDR1 is LNHDA and CDR2 is SQIVND in the germline V gene (reference sequence). The CDR3 length is 16 residues. Trimming took 0 bases from V and 5 from J, leaving 14 bases between them.

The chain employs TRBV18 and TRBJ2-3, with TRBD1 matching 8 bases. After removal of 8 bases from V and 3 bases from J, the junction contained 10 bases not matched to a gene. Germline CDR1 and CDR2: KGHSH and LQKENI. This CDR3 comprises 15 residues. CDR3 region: CASQTGTGFTDTQYF. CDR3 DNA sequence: TGTGCCAGCCAGACCGGGACAGGTTTTACAGATACGCAGTATTTT.

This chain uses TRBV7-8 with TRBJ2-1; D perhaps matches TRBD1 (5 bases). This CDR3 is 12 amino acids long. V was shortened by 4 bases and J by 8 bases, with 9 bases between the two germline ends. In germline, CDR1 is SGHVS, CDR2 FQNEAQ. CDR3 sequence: CASSYQGYEQFF. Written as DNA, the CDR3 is TGTGCCAGCAGCTACCAGGGCTATGAGCAGTTCTTC.